The 26 T cell receptor beta chains below come from one sample, sequenced in a study of blood T cell repertoires in COVID-19. Sequenced by immunoSEQ multiplex PCR; TCRdb stores in-frame clones only, minus some. The sample shows about 250,000 clones, about nine tenths of them seen only once. Sequenced: PBMCs or T cells enriched from blood (not recorded which). All receptors come from a man aged 35-49 years who had recovered from COVID-19.

This clone was seen once. CDR3 amino acids: CASRQIAGYGYTF. In DNA form, the CDR3 reads TGTGCCAGCAGACAAATAGCAGGGTATGGCTACACCTTC. The J gene is TRBJ1-2, the V gene TRBV28; D might be TRBD1 (5 bases). Deletions cut 6 bases from V and 5 bases from J, with 13 bases between. Germline V gives CDR1 MDHEN, CDR2 SYDVKM. The CDR3 has 13 residues.

The rearrangement links TRBV28 to TRBJ1-1; D might be TRBD1 (6 bases). Germline V CDR1 and CDR2: MDHEN, SYDVKM. The CDR3 spans 16 residues. The ends were cut back, 3 bases at V and 4 bases at J, with 18 bases in the middle. Written as DNA, the CDR3 is TGTGCCAGCAGTTTGATACAGGGTACTGTAGGCACTGAAGCTTTCTTT. Translation gives CASSLIQGTVGTEAFF.

This clone was seen a single time. The chain recombines TRBV30 with TRBJ1-1, with unresolved D. Germline CDR1 and CDR2: GTSNPN and SVGIG (reference sequence). This CDR3 is built from 14 residues. The V end was cut by 4 bases, the J end by 4 bases, with 16 bases between. The CDR3 loop reads CAWTPGLDGTEAFF. The CDR3 DNA reads as TGTGCCTGGACTCCAGGACTTGACGGCACTGAAGCTTTCTTT.

This chain uses TRBV15 with TRBJ1-2; weak D call: TRBD1 (6 bases). The CDR3 is 13 amino acids. The germline V gene has CDR1 LNHNV and CDR2 YYDKDF (reference sequence). V was clipped by 5 bases and J by 4 bases, with 11 bases between them. As DNA, the CDR3 is TGTGCCACCAGCCCGGGGGGGCCCTATGGCTACACCTTC. Residues: CATSPGGPYGYTF.

The J gene is TRBJ2-5, the V gene TRBV18; a possible D gene is TRBD1 (6 bases). Deletions cut 4 bases from V and 0 bases from J, with 21 bases between. The CDR3 covers 18 residues. Germline V CDR1 and CDR2: KGHSH, LQKENI. CDR3 region: CASSLNWGLLEDQETQYF. For the CDR3, the DNA is TGTGCCAGCTCACTTAATTGGGGGCTCCTGGAGGACCAAGAGACCCAGTACTTC. Full variable domain (missing parts from reference TRBV18 and TRBJ2-5): NAGVMQNPRHLVRRRGQEARLRCSPMKGHSHVYWYRQLPEEGLKFMVYLQKENIIDESGMPKERFSAEFPKEGPSILRIQQVVRGDSAAYFCASSLNWGLLEDQETQYFGPGTRLLVL.

This chain uses TRBV6-5 with TRBJ1-5, with 10 nucleotides matching TRBD1. The V segment lost 4 bases and the J segment 6 bases; nucleotides outside the gene matches: 6. The CDR3 spans 15 residues. Germline V CDR1 and CDR2: MNHEY, SVGAGI. The CDR3 loop is CASSFGQGVGQPQHF. CDR3 in DNA: TGTGCCAGCAGTTTTGGACAGGGGGTTGGTCAGCCCCAGCATTTT.

J is TRBJ1-5 and V is TRBV19; no clear D. CDR1 LNHDA and CDR2 SQIVND come from the germline V gene (reference sequence). CDR3 size: 12 residues. The V end was cut by 1 base, the J end by 5 bases, with 3 bases between. The chain's CDR3 is CASSIADQPQHF. CDR3 DNA: TGTGCCAGTAGTATAGCCGATCAGCCCCAGCATTTT. The full variable domain, completed using reference TRBV19 and TRBJ1-5, is DGGITQSPKYLFRKEGQNVTLSCEQNLNHDAMYWYRQDPGQGLRLIYYSQIVNDFQKGDIAEGYSVSREKKESFPLTVTSAQKNPTAFYLCASSIADQPQHFGDGTRLSIL.

This clone was seen only once. The chain carries TRBV7-9 and TRBJ2-7, with TRBD1 matching over 10 bases. This CDR3 spans 14 amino acids. Germline V lookup: CDR1 SEHNR, CDR2 FQNEAQ (reference sequence). The V segment lost 6 bases and the J segment 4 bases; nucleotides outside the gene matches: 6. The CDR3 sequence: CASREGGQGYEQYF. CDR3 in DNA: TGTGCCAGCAGGGAGGGGGGACAGGGGTACGAGCAGTACTTC.

The rearrangement uses TRBV7-9 and TRBJ1-1; tentatively, D is TRBD1 (5 bases). V lost 1 base, J lost 1 base, and 7 bases lay in between. The CDR3 is 14 residues long. CDR1 is SEHNR and CDR2 is FQNEAQ in the germline V gene (reference sequence). The CDR3 DNA reads TGTGCCAGCAGCTTAGGGGACTCGAACACTGAAGCTTTCTTT. It yields the protein CASSLGDSNTEAFF.

The chain recombines TRBV25-1 with TRBJ2-3; tentative D call: TRBD2 (5 bases). This CDR3 region has 16 residues. Per germline, CDR1 MGHDK and CDR2 SYGVNS. V was pared by 1 base and J by 2 bases, with 13 bases between. The DNA for the CDR3 is TGTGCCAGCAGTGAATCGGGGAGAAGGCCCACAGATACGCAGTATTTT. Residues: CASSESGRRPTDTQYF.

This clone was recorded only once. Here the CDR3 reads CASSWTGADTIYF. In DNA, the CDR3 is TGTGCCAGCAGCTGGACAGGAGCAGACACCATATATTTT. The chain couples TRBV7-2 to TRBJ1-3; TRBD1 matches 7 bases. The J segment lost 8 bases and the V segment lost 4 bases, leaving 5 bases of the junction unmatched. Germline V gives CDR1 SGHTA, CDR2 FQGNSA. The CDR3 has 13 amino acids.

About this clone itself: Other DNA sequences within the sample encode an identical CDR3. The CDR3 loop reads CASSQTGYEQYF. The CDR3 DNA sequence: TGTGCCAGCAGCCAAACAGGATACGAGCAGTACTTC. The chain is built from TRBV14 and TRBJ2-7, with D tentatively TRBD1 (5 bases). The V and J ends lost 2 bases and 4 bases respectively, with 6 bases between them. Germline V gene sequence: CDR1 SGHDN, CDR2 FVKESK. This CDR3 is built from 12 residues.

The chain carries TRBV23-1 and TRBJ1-2; 10 positions match TRBD1. TRBV23-1 is an open reading frame whose function is uncertain. CDR3 length equals 15 residues. V shed 3 bases and J 8 bases; nucleotides not matched to a gene: 9. The CDR3 protein is CASSQRDRGASGYTF. CDR3 DNA: TGCGCCAGCAGTCAGAGGGACAGGGGAGCGTCAGGCTACACCTTC.

The chain links TRBV5-1 to TRBJ2-3, with TRBD2 identical over 8 bases. This CDR3 is built from 15 residues. The germline gives CDR1 SGHRS, CDR2 YFSETQ. With 4 bases clipped from V and 4 bases from J, the junction kept 8 bases outside the gene matches. DNA for the CDR3: TGCGCCAGCAGCGCCGGGACTAGTATTTCAGATACGCAGTATTTT. It is translated as CASSAGTSISDTQYF.

This chain links TRBV9 with TRBJ1-1; D is uncertain. Trimming cost V 4 bases and J 1 base, with 14 bases left between them. Germline CDR1 SGDLS, CDR2 YYNGEE. The CDR3 has 15 residues. The CDR3 here is CASSPDRRENTEAFF. CDR3 in DNA: TGTGCCAGCAGCCCTGATCGACGGGAGAACACTGAAGCTTTCTTT.

CDR3 in amino acids: CASSWENYGYTF. DNA of the CDR3: TGTGCCAGCAGCTGGGAGAACTATGGCTACACCTTC. This sequence joins TRBV7-2 and TRBJ1-2; D not resolved. The germline gives CDR1 SGHTA, CDR2 FQGNSA. CDR3 size: 12 residues. V gave up 4 bases and J gave up 2 bases, with 5 bases separating them.

V and J are TRBV7-9 and TRBJ2-3; D perhaps matches TRBD1 (5 bases). The CDR3 has 14 amino acids. Deletions cut 5 bases from V and 4 bases from J, with 13 bases between. Germline V gene lookup returns CDR1 SEHNR and CDR2 FQNEAQ (reference sequence). CDR3 DNA: TGTGCCAGCAGCCGACAGAGCCGATCAGATACGCAGTATTTT. Encoded protein: CASSRQSRSDTQYF.

This chain uses TRBV27 with TRBJ2-1; the match to TRBD2 covers 13 bases. The CDR3 consists of 16 residues. The V gene's germline CDR1 is MNHEY and CDR2 SMNVEV (reference sequence). V lost 2 bases, J lost 8 bases, and 6 bases stayed unmatched. CDR3 sequence: CASSLRGLAGSHEQFF. As DNA, the CDR3 is TGTGCCAGCAGTTTAAGGGGACTAGCGGGATCGCATGAGCAGTTCTTC.

The chain combines TRBV4-3 with TRBJ2-1, with 16 bases that match TRBD2. Germline V gene sequence: CDR1 LGHNA, CDR2 YSLEER. This CDR3 has 15 residues. With V trimmed by 3 bases and J by 14 bases, 7 bases remained unmatched. The chain's CDR3 is CASSQGLAGGGAEFF. CDR3 DNA: TGCGCCAGCAGCCAGGGACTAGCGGGGGGGGGCGCAGAGTTCTTC.

This chain connects TRBV28 to TRBJ1-5, with a possible D match to TRBD1 (6 bases). Germline CDR1 reads MDHEN; CDR2 reads SYDVKM. CDR3 length equals 14 residues. Trimming cost V 7 bases and J 3 bases, with 13 bases left between them. The CDR3 DNA reads as TGTGCCAGCAATAGCAGGGGATTCAATCAGCCCCAGCATTTT. Encoded protein: CASNSRGFNQPQHF.

The V and J genes are TRBV5-1 and TRBJ1-1; D gene uncertain. The CDR3 totals 14 residues. V lost 0 bases and J 2 bases, leaving 8 bases between the germline ends. Germline-derived CDR1 and CDR2 are SGHRS and YFSETQ. The CDR3 sequence is CASSLDSGNTEAFF. CDR3 DNA: TGCGCCAGCAGCTTGGATTCGGGAAACACTGAAGCTTTCTTT.

This clone was observed a single time. The chain employs TRBV27 and TRBJ2-1, with 9 positions matching TRBD1. Germline trimming cut 2 bases from V and 5 bases from J; bases unmatched to any gene: 4. Germline V CDR1 and CDR2: MNHEY, SMNVEV (reference sequence). CDR3 size: 15 residues. The CDR3 nucleotides read TGTGCCAGCAGTTTACAGGGACAGGGCAACAATGAGCAGTTCTTC. It specifies CASSLQGQGNNEQFF.

This rearrangement joins TRBV11-1 to TRBJ1-6, with D maybe TRBD1 (5 bases). The length of the CDR3 is 16 residues. Germline CDR1 reads SGHAT; CDR2 reads FQDESV (reference sequence). The V and J ends lost 3 bases and 0 bases respectively, with 9 bases between them. The CDR3 spells CASSLGDYSYNSPLHF. The CDR3 region has the DNA TGTGCCAGCAGCTTGGGGGACTACTCCTATAATTCACCCCTCCACTTT.

The V call is TRBV29-1, the J call TRBJ1-3; D possibly corresponds to TRBD1 (6 bases). The CDR3 has 15 amino acids. The germline V gene encodes CDR1 SQVTM and CDR2 ANQGSEA. V lost 4 bases to trimming and J lost 0 bases, with 13 bases between them. The CDR3 loop is CSVALSQGSGNTIYF. The CDR3, as DNA: TGCAGCGTTGCATTATCACAGGGCTCTGGAAACACCATATATTTT.

V usage is TRBV19 and J usage is TRBJ2-6; the D gene is possibly TRBD2 (6 bases). From germline, CDR1 is LNHDA and CDR2 SQIVND (reference sequence). V dropped 3 bases and J dropped 0 bases, with 15 bases sitting between them. The CDR3 is made up of 18 amino acids. CDR3 in DNA: TGTGCCAGTAGTATGTTGTCGGCGGGGAACTCTGGGGCCAACGTCCTGACTTTC. Its protein product is CASSMLSAGNSGANVLTF.

The gene calls are TRBV27 and TRBJ2-3; tentatively, D is TRBD1 (6 bases). The CDR3 is made up of 13 amino acids. Trimming pared 6 bases from V and 4 bases from J, leaving 11 bases between. The germline CDR1 and CDR2 sequences are MNHEY and SMNVEV (reference sequence). CDR3 amino acids: CASRLQGPDTQYF. In nucleotides, the CDR3 is TGTGCCAGCAGGCTCCAGGGGCCAGATACGCAGTATTTT.